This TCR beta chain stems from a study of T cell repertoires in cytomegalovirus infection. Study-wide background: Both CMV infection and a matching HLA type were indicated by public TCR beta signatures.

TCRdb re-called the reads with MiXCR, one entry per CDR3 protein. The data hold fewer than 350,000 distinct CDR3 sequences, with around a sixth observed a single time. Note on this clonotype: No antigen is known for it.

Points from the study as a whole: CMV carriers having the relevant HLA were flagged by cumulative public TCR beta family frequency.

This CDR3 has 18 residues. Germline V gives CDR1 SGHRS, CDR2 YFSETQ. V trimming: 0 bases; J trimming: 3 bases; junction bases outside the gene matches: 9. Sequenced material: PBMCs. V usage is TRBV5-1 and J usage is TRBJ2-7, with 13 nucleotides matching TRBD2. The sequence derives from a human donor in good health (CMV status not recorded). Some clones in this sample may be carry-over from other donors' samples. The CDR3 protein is CASSLVPVGLAGDYEQYF. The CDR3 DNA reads TGCGCCAGCAGCTTGGTCCCGGTTGGACTAGCGGGGGACTACGAGCAGTACTTC.